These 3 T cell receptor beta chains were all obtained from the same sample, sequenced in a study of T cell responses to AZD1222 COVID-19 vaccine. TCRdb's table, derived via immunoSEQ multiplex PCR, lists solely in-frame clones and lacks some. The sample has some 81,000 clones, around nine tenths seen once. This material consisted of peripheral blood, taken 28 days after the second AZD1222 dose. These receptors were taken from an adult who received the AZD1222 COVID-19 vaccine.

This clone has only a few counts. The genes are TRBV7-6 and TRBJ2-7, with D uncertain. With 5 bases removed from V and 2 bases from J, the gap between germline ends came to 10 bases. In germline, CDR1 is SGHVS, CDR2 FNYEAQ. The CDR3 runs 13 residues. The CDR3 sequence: CASSLSLTYEQYF. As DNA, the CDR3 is TGTGCCAGCAGCCTATCCCTTACCTACGAGCAGTACTTC.

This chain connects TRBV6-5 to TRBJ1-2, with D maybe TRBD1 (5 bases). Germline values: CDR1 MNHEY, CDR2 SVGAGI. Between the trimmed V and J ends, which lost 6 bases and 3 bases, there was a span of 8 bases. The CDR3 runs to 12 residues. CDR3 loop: CASREGHYGYTF. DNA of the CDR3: TGTGCCAGCAGGGAGGGGCACTATGGCTACACCTTC.

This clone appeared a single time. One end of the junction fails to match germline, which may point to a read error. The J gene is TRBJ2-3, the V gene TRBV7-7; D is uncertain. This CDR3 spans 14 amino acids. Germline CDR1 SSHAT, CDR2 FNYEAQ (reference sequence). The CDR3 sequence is CASSSREWSDTQYF. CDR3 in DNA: TGTGCTAGCAGCTCCCGAGAATGGTCAGATACGCAGTATTTT.